This entry describes one TCR beta chain. Antigen: not known. This record belongs to a study of stem cell transplantation in POMP-related autoinflammatory disease. Study-wide findings and caveats: In patients with PRAID, every analyzed T-cell subset tended to show lower diversity and higher clonality. Unique TRB V-J gene pairings were limited in number in patients with PRAID.

Here immunoSEQ multiplex PCR was the method, and the copy in TCRdb shows in-frame clones only, minus some. The profile shows around 2,500 clones, 91% of them singletons. The sample was CD4+ follicular helper T cells (Tfh) from PBMCs, taken after stem cell transplantation. The TCR sequence derives from a human patient with POMP-related autoinflammation and immune dysregulation (PRAID). Some T cells may have come from the graft donor.

CDR3 residues: CASSAQSPLGTGTTEAFF. The DNA of the CDR3 is TGTGCCAGCAGCGCCCAGTCACCGCTAGGGACAGGGACCACTGAAGCTTTCTTT. V and J are TRBV21-1 and TRBJ1-1; TRBD1 is the table's D call, not checked against the DNA. TRBV21-1 is a known pseudogene. The CDR3 has 18 amino acids.